These T cell receptor beta chains were read from a single sample in a study of cytomegalovirus exposure and HLA in healthy donors. The repertoire was sequenced with immunoSEQ multiplex PCR; TCRdb's copy has only in-frame clones and lacks some. The sample carries 150,000 to 200,000 clones, 70% to 80% recorded once. The sample consisted of PBMCs. All receptors come from a woman in her fifties or sixties in good health and CMV-seronegative. The CDR3 runs from the conserved cysteine through the conserved F or W. D genes are given only for firm matches. The size entry is marked missing in some rows and otherwise reads once, few, many or a size class.

>TRBJ2-2|TRBV9|-|-
CASSVAGAWNPGELFF
TGTGCCAGCAGCGTAGCAGGCGCCTGGAATCCCGGGGAGCTGTTTTTT
>TRBJ2-5|TRBV19|-|-
CASRQGGQETQYF
TGTGCCAGTAGACAGGGTGGCCAAGAGACCCAGTACTTC
>TRBJ1-4|TRBV5-5|-|-
CASSSTATTNEKLFF
TGTGCCAGCAGCTCGACAGCTACAACTAATGAAAAACTGTTTTTT
>TRBJ1-2|TRBV21-1|-|-
CASSKSGQGPGYGYTF
TGTGCCAGCAGCAAATCGGGACAGGGCCCAGGCTATGGCTACACCTTC
>TRBJ1-1|TRBV11-1|TRBD1|-
CASSLAGQKFEAFF
TGTGCCAGCAGCTTAGCGGGACAGAAATTTGAAGCTTTCTTT
>TRBJ1-3|TRBV7-8|TRBD1|-
CASSRQGVTGNTIYF
TGTGCCAGCAGCAGACAGGGCGTAACTGGAAACACCATATATTTT
>TRBJ2-3|TRBV5-1|TRBD2|few
CASSFLADSTDTQYF
TGCGCCAGCAGCTTCCTAGCGGATAGCACAGATACGCAGTATTTT
>TRBJ1-2|TRBV9|TRBD1|-
CASSEGQGGNYGYTF
TGTGCCAGCAGCGAGGGACAGGGAGGAAACTATGGCTACACCTTC
>TRBJ1-3|TRBV9|-|-
CASSVTDSGNTIYF
TGTGCCAGCAGCGTGACAGACTCTGGAAACACCATATATTTT
>TRBJ1-1|TRBV5-6|-|once
CASSFTVNTEAFF
TGTGCCAGCAGCTTCACGGTTAACACTGAAGCTTTCTTT
>TRBJ1-1|TRBV11-1|TRBD1|-
CASSLGDRVTEAFF
TGTGCCAGCAGCTTAGGGGACAGGGTCACTGAAGCTTTCTTT
>TRBJ2-7|TRBV7-2|-|-
CASSFDRSSYEQYF
TGTGCCAGCAGCTTCGACAGGTCCTCCTACGAGCAGTACTTC
>TRBJ1-2|TRBV28|-|-
CASTPGTGGYGYTF
TGTGCCAGCACTCCCGGGACGGGGGGGTATGGCTACACCTTC
>TRBJ2-2|TRBV5-6|-|-
CASSVFPRGPGELFF
TGTGCCAGCAGCGTATTCCCCAGGGGCCCCGGGGAGCTGTTTTTT
>TRBJ2-7|TRBV5-1|-|-
CASSFGGGSTYEQYF
TGCGCCAGCAGCTTCGGGGGCGGGAGTACCTACGAGCAGTACTTC
>TRBJ2-5|TRBV6-1|-|-
CASSGLRGLGETQYF
TGTGCCAGCAGTGGCCTCAGGGGCCTAGGGGAGACCCAGTACTTC
>TRBJ2-3|TRBV5-6|TRBD2|-
CASSLDGGAGGYSTDTQYF
TGTGCCAGCAGCTTGGACGGAGGAGCGGGAGGATATAGCACAGATACGCAGTATTTT
>TRBJ2-6|TRBV7-9|TRBD1|-
CASSPGQGAGANVLTF
TGTGCCAGCAGCCCGGGACAGGGGGCCGGGGCCAACGTCCTGACTTTC
>TRBJ2-3|TRBV7-9|-|-
CASSQGPRAGKGNTQYF
TGTGCCAGCAGCCAAGGTCCCAGGGCGGGAAAGGGGAATACGCAGTATTTT
>TRBJ1-5|TRBV6-1|-|few
CASSEGEVGNQPQHF
TGTGCCAGCAGTGAAGGGGAGGTGGGGAATCAGCCCCAGCATTTT
>TRBJ2-1|TRBV5-1|-|-
CASSFWSANNEQFF
TGCGCCAGCAGCTTTTGGAGCGCGAACAATGAGCAGTTCTTC
>TRBJ1-1|TRBV10-2|-|-
CASSERERWTEAFF
TGCGCCAGCAGTGAAAGGGAGCGTTGGACTGAAGCTTTCTTT
>TRBJ2-3|TRBV11-3|-|once
CASSSSTDTQYF
TGTGCCAGCAGCTCCTCCACAGATACGCAGTATTTT
>TRBJ2-6|TRBV4-1|-|few
CASSQVAGSGANVLTF
TGCGCCAGCAGCCAAGTAGCTGGTTCTGGGGCCAACGTCCTGACTTTC
>TRBJ1-2|TRBV28|-|once
CASFPQGGGYTF
TGTGCCAGTTTTCCCCAGGGTGGGGGCTACACCTTC
>TRBJ2-1|TRBV7-3|TRBD2|-
CASSLWRAGGNEQFF
TGTGCCAGCAGCTTATGGCGAGCGGGGGGCAATGAGCAGTTCTTC
>TRBJ1-1|TRBV29-1|TRBD1|-
CSVDRGMNTEAFF
TGCAGCGTAGACAGGGGTATGAACACTGAAGCTTTCTTT
>TRBJ2-1|TRBV7-9|TRBD2|-
CASSLTSGGLHEQFF
TGTGCCAGCAGCCTAACTAGCGGGGGACTTCATGAGCAGTTCTTC
>TRBJ1-6|TRBV19|TRBD1|-
CASRPGGNSPLHF
TGTGCCAGCCGGCCAGGGGGAAATTCACCCCTCCACTTT
>TRBJ2-7|TRBV9|-|-
CASSVAGDPSYEQYF
TGTGCCAGCAGCGTTGCAGGGGACCCCTCCTACGAGCAGTACTTC